Listed below are T cell receptor beta chains from one sample, sequenced in a study of blood T cell repertoires in COVID-19. Method: immunoSEQ multiplex PCR; TCRdb's copy keeps in-frame clones and lacks some. Of some 50,000 clones listed, 84% are singletons. Sequences were obtained from peripheral blood. The source of these receptors is a man in his fifties or sixties with active COVID-19. The CDR3 runs from the conserved cysteine through the conserved F or W. D genes are given only for firm matches. Expanded clones get a size class; other rows say once, few or many, or leave the size out.

size	V	J	D	CDR3	DNA
-	TRBV10-3	TRBJ2-3	TRBD2	CAISEGLAGAGTDTQYF	TGTGCCATCAGTGAGGGACTAGCGGGGGCCGGCACAGATACGCAGTATTTT
-	TRBV5-1	TRBJ2-7	TRBD1	CASSLVGTGGGYEQYF	TGCGCCAGCAGCTTGGTTGGGACAGGGGGCGGATACGAGCAGTACTTC
-	TRBV2	TRBJ1-1	TRBD1	CASGTGENTEAFF	TGTGCCAGCGGGACAGGAGAGAACACTGAAGCTTTCTTT
-	TRBV5-1	TRBJ1-6	TRBD1	CASSPETGGSPLHF	TGCGCCAGCAGCCCAGAGACAGGGGGCTCACCCCTCCACTTT
-	TRBV27	TRBJ1-5	-	CASSLWGSNNQPQHF	TGTGCCAGCAGTTTATGGGGCAGCAACAATCAGCCCCAGCATTTT
-	TRBV18	TRBJ1-4	TRBD1	CASSPRQGNEKLFF	TGTGCCAGCTCACCCCGACAGGGTAATGAAAAACTGTTTTTT
-	TRBV2	TRBJ2-7	-	CASSEARDTRPAKYF	TGTGCCAGCAGTGAAGCCCGGGACACCCGACCTGCAAAGTACTTC
once	TRBV6-5	TRBJ2-2	-	CASSYRRDGTGELFF	TGTGCCAGCAGTTACCGGAGGGATGGCACCGGGGAGCTGTTTTTT
once	TRBV20-1	TRBJ2-1	-	CSARDDFLFF	TGCAGTGCTAGAGATGACTTCTTATTCTTC
-	TRBV28	TRBJ2-3	-	CASRETADTQYF	TGTGCCAGCAGGGAGACAGCAGATACGCAGTATTTT
once	TRBV6-5	TRBJ1-2	-	CASSPLTYRARGYTF	TGTGCCAGCAGCCCCCTAACCTACAGGGCGAGGGGCTACACCTTC
-	TRBV2	TRBJ2-5	-	CASSRQVGETQYF	TGTGCCAGCAGCAGACAGGTTGGGGAGACCCAGTACTTC
-	TRBV7-9	TRBJ1-1	TRBD1	CATRGSGGTNTEAFF	TGTGCCACCCGGGGGTCAGGGGGCACGAACACTGAAGCTTTCTTT
-	TRBV7-9	TRBJ2-3	TRBD2	CASSLRGAGADTQYF	TGTGCCAGCAGCTTGCGGGGGGCCGGGGCAGATACGCAGTATTTT
-	TRBV6-4	TRBJ2-2	-	CASSDLSIALATGELFF	TGTGCCAGCAGTGACCTTTCTATAGCACTCGCCACCGGGGAGCTGTTTTTT
-	TRBV27	TRBJ1-1	TRBD1	CASSPGTGRRAFF	TGTGCCAGCAGCCCTGGGACAGGGAGAAGAGCTTTCTTT
-	TRBV2	TRBJ2-2	-	CASKVEGTGELFF	TGTGCCAGCAAGGTAGAGGGAACCGGGGAGCTGTTTTTT
-	TRBV28	TRBJ1-5	-	CASSLVDQPQHF	TGTGCCAGCAGTTTGGTAGATCAGCCCCAGCATTTT
once	TRBV11-2	TRBJ1-1	TRBD1	CASSSQGSGTEAFF	TGTGCCAGCAGCTCACAGGGGAGTGGCACTGAAGCTTTCTTT
-	TRBV7-2	TRBJ2-5	-	CASSLVGGRGSETQYF	TGTGCCAGCAGCTTAGTCGGGGGGCGAGGGTCAGAGACCCAGTACTTC
-	TRBV4-3	TRBJ2-5	-	CASSQEAAETQYF	TGCGCCAGCAGCCAAGAAGCGGCAGAGACCCAGTACTTC
-	TRBV10-3	TRBJ2-1	TRBD2	CAISFGLAGDEQFF	TGTGCCATCAGTTTCGGACTAGCGGGGGATGAGCAGTTCTTC
-	TRBV6-2/TRBV6-3	TRBJ1-6	-	CASSPLGSPLHF	TGTGCCAGCAGTCCCCTCGGGTCACCCCTCCACTTT
-	TRBV27	TRBJ1-2	-	CASSLKVTRAGSNYGYTF	TGTGCCAGCAGTCTGAAGGTCACCAGGGCAGGTTCTAACTATGGCTACACCTTC
-	TRBV5-6	TRBJ1-4	-	CASSLAGAGEKLFF	TGTGCCAGCAGCTTGGCAGGGGCAGGAGAAAAACTGTTTTTT
-	TRBV5-5	TRBJ2-7	-	CASSLDIAYEQYF	TGTGCCAGCAGCTTGGATATAGCCTACGAGCAGTACTTC
-	TRBV5-1	TRBJ2-7	-	CASSSTLNEQYF	TGCGCCAGCAGCTCTACCCTCAACGAGCAGTACTTC
-	TRBV7-6	TRBJ1-3	-	CASSLSFGSGNTIYF	TGTGCCAGCAGCTTAAGCTTCGGTTCTGGAAACACCATATATTTT
-	TRBV2	TRBJ1-1	TRBD1	CASSRGQDYAEAFF	TGTGCCAGCAGTAGGGGACAGGATTACGCTGAAGCTTTCTTT
-	TRBV2	TRBJ1-5	-	CASTWGGNQPQHF	TGTGCCAGCACCTGGGGGGGTAATCAGCCCCAGCATTTT
once	TRBV2	TRBJ2-1	TRBD2	CASILGLAGGGEQFF	TGTGCCAGCATCCTAGGACTAGCGGGGGGAGGTGAGCAGTTCTTC
-	TRBV19	TRBJ2-7	-	CASTNSLYEQYF	TGTGCCAGTACGAACAGCCTCTACGAGCAGTACTTC
-	TRBV7-9	TRBJ2-7	-	CASSLVGTTYEQYF	TGTGCCAGCAGCTTAGTAGGGACAACCTACGAGCAGTACTTC
-	TRBV7-2	TRBJ2-1	TRBD2	CASSPRTSGGSHEQFF	TGTGCCAGCAGCCCCAGGACTAGCGGGGGGAGTCATGAGCAGTTCTTC
-	TRBV5-1	TRBJ1-4	TRBD1	CASSYEPGQIATNEKLFF	TGCGCCAGCAGCTACGAACCGGGACAGATTGCAACTAATGAAAAACTGTTTTTT
-	TRBV28	TRBJ1-5	-	CASSSGPQRGKQPQHF	TGTGCCAGCAGCAGCGGTCCTCAGCGAGGCAAACAGCCCCAGCATTTT
-	TRBV5-8	TRBJ1-5	TRBD1	CASSSGQGHQPQHF	TGTGCCAGCAGCTCCGGACAGGGCCATCAGCCCCAGCATTTT
-	TRBV27	TRBJ2-7	-	CASRPRVSYEQYF	TGTGCCAGCCGCCCCAGGGTTTCCTACGAGCAGTACTTC
few	TRBV4-1	TRBJ2-7	TRBD1	CASSPQGESYEQYF	TGCGCCAGCAGCCCCCAGGGGGAGTCCTACGAGCAGTACTTC
-	TRBV6-5	TRBJ2-7	-	CASSYSSLSPGEQYF	TGTGCCAGCAGTTACTCGTCCCTTTCCCCCGGCGAGCAGTACTTC
-	TRBV7-6	TRBJ2-7	TRBD2	CASSTRLAGGGYEQYF	TGTGCCAGCAGCACCAGACTAGCGGGGGGGGGCTACGAGCAGTACTTC
-	TRBV2	TRBJ2-7	-	CASSEALFDEQYF	TGTGCCAGCAGTGAAGCCCTTTTTGACGAGCAGTACTTC
-	TRBV6-2/TRBV6-3	TRBJ1-4	-	CASSSDGRGAEKLFF	TGTGCCAGCAGTTCGGACGGCCGGGGGGCTGAAAAACTGTTTTTT
-	TRBV19	TRBJ1-2	-	CASSDNRGSVDGYTF	TGTGCCAGTAGTGATAATCGGGGTAGTGTGGATGGCTACACCTTC
-	TRBV15	TRBJ1-4	-	CATSRQGANEKLFF	TGTGCCACCAGCAGACAGGGCGCTAATGAAAAACTGTTTTTT
few	TRBV5-8	TRBJ2-2	-	CASRQYGELFF	TGTGCCAGCAGACAGTACGGGGAGCTGTTTTTT
-	TRBV19	TRBJ2-5	-	CASSIGGGRETQYF	TGTGCCAGTAGTATAGGAGGAGGGAGGGAGACCCAGTACTTC
-	TRBV6-5	TRBJ2-1	TRBD1	CASTLYTGVGEQFF	TGTGCCAGCACCCTATACACAGGGGTAGGTGAGCAGTTCTTC
few	TRBV11-2	TRBJ2-2	TRBD2	CASSLGSGGPPGELFF	TGTGCCAGCAGCTTAGGTAGCGGGGGGCCGCCCGGGGAGCTGTTTTTT
-	TRBV5-1	TRBJ2-7	-	CASSSQGFEQYF	TGCGCCAGCAGTAGTCAGGGGTTCGAGCAGTACTTC